The rows below give T cell receptor beta chains drawn from one sample of a study of T cell changes during pregnancy in multiple sclerosis. Here immunoSEQ multiplex PCR was the method, and the copy in TCRdb shows in-frame clones only, minus some. The table includes 75,000 to 95,000 clones, less than 95% detected once. The sample consisted of peripheral blood, taken before pregnancy. Receptors were obtained from a female donor with multiple sclerosis, enrolled in a pregnancy study. Both conserved end residues are part of each CDR3. D genes are given only for firm matches. Some rows have no size entry. The others give once, few or many, or a class for an expanded clone.

TRBJ2-7	TRBD1	TRBV30	.	CAWSVGQGSEQYF	TGTGCCTGGAGCGTCGGACAGGGCAGCGAGCAGTACTTC
TRBJ1-2	.	TRBV29-1	.	CSVDVRGGYTF	TGCAGCGTTGATGTCAGGGGAGGCTACACCTTC
TRBJ2-1	TRBD2	TRBV12-5	.	CASGLDSPSGSSYNEQFF	TGTGCTAGTGGTTTGGACTCTCCTAGCGGGAGCTCCTACAATGAGCAGTTCTTC
TRBJ1-1	.	TRBV7-2	.	CASSPRGRVGNTEAFF	TGTGCCAGCAGCCCTCGCGGGAGGGTCGGGAACACTGAAGCTTTCTTT
TRBJ1-2	.	TRBV2	.	CASSAGQTYGYTF	TGTGCCAGCAGTGCTGGACAGACCTATGGCTACACCTTC
TRBJ2-1	TRBD2	TRBV28	.	CASSPPRPGLAARGNEQFF	TGTGCCAGCAGTCCCCCGAGGCCGGGACTAGCTGCTCGGGGCAATGAGCAGTTCTTC
TRBJ1-3	.	TRBV2	.	CASSAQGNTIYF	TGTGCCAGCAGTGCTCAGGGAAACACCATATATTTT
TRBJ2-1	TRBD2	TRBV7-8	.	CASSFTSGGSLPFF	TGTGCCAGCAGCTTTACTAGCGGGGGGTCCCTGCCGTTCTTC
TRBJ2-3	.	TRBV2	.	CASLQGWGTDTQYF	TGTGCCAGCTTACAGGGATGGGGCACAGATACGCAGTATTTT
TRBJ1-5	.	TRBV2	.	CASTGTQTYSNQPQHF	TGTGCCAGCACTGGGACACAAACCTATAGCAATCAGCCCCAGCATTTT
TRBJ2-7	.	TRBV2	.	CASSGGVSYEQYF	TGTGCCAGCAGCGGCGGGGTCTCCTACGAGCAGTACTTC
TRBJ1-1	.	TRBV28	once	CASSSKAGGGLNTEAFF	TGTGCCAGCAGTTCCAAGGCAGGCGGGGGGTTGAACACTGAAGCTTTCTTT
TRBJ2-5	.	TRBV5-1	.	CASSSYPPGETQYF	TGCGCCAGCAGCTCATACCCCCCGGGAGAGACCCAGTACTTC
TRBJ2-7	.	TRBV30	once	CAWRGQVYEQYF	TGTGCCTGGAGGGGGCAGGTCTACGAGCAGTACTTC
TRBJ2-2	.	TRBV9	.	CASSGQELTGELFF	TGTGCCAGCAGCGGACAGGAGCTCACCGGGGAGCTGTTTTTT
TRBJ2-5	.	TRBV18	.	CASSNWPQETQYF	TGTGCCAGCTCAAATTGGCCGCAAGAGACCCAGTACTTC
TRBJ1-5	.	TRBV7-2	.	CASSLKSGSNQPQHF	TGTGCCAGCAGCCTCAAATCCGGGAGCAATCAGCCCCAGCATTTT
TRBJ1-2	.	TRBV18	.	CASSPDRNYGYTF	TGTGCCAGCTCACCCGACAGGAACTATGGCTACACCTTC
TRBJ1-3	.	TRBV9	.	CASSVESRQGNTIYF	TGTGCCAGCAGCGTAGAATCCAGACAGGGAAACACCATATATTTT
TRBJ2-1	TRBD1	TRBV4-1	.	CASSQSRQGDEQFF	TGCGCCAGCAGCCAAAGCCGACAGGGAGATGAGCAGTTCTTC
TRBJ1-1	.	TRBV9	.	CASSPRAGTEAFF	TGTGCCAGCAGCCCGCGAGCGGGCACTGAAGCTTTCTTT
TRBJ2-7	.	TRBV4-3	.	CASSQDGGREDEQYF	TGCGCCAGCAGCCAAGATGGTGGCAGGGAGGACGAGCAGTACTTC
TRBJ1-2	.	TRBV5-1	.	CASSLDGYGYTF	TGCGCCAGCAGCTTGGACGGCTATGGCTACACCTTC
TRBJ2-5	.	TRBV15	.	CATSRESQETQYF	TGTGCCACCAGTCGAGAGTCCCAAGAGACCCAGTACTTC
TRBJ2-5	.	TRBV7-3	.	CASSVRDGGPETQYF	TGTGCCAGCAGCGTCCGCGACGGGGGGCCCGAGACCCAGTACTTC
TRBJ1-2	.	TRBV4-1	.	CASSQDNAGSLSGGYTF	TGCGCCAGCAGCCAAGATAACGCGGGCAGCCTATCGGGAGGCTACACCTTC
TRBJ2-7	.	TRBV4-1	.	CASSPQTGARNEQYF	TGCGCCAGCAGCCCCCAGACAGGAGCCAGGAACGAGCAGTACTTC
TRBJ2-6	.	TRBV28	.	CASGVVSGANVLTF	TGTGCCAGCGGAGTAGTCTCTGGGGCCAACGTCCTGACTTTC
TRBJ2-3	TRBD2	TRBV6-1	.	CASSEWPLTGGGAADTQYF	TGTGCCAGCAGTGAATGGCCCCTCACGGGGGGGGGCGCGGCAGATACGCAGTATTTT
TRBJ2-7	TRBD1	TRBV7-9	.	CASSSGQGLGEQYF	TGTGCCAGCAGCTCCGGACAGGGTCTTGGGGAGCAGTACTTC
TRBJ1-2	.	TRBV28	.	CASSYGQNYGYTF	TGTGCCAGCAGTTACGGACAGAACTATGGCTACACCTTC
TRBJ2-3	.	TRBV7-9	.	CASSLRDISTDTQYF	TGTGCCAGCAGCTTAAGGGACATCAGCACAGATACGCAGTATTTT
TRBJ2-7	.	TRBV11-2	.	CASSLYYNRGSSYEQYF	TGTGCCAGCAGCTTGTATTACAACCGGGGTAGCTCCTACGAGCAGTACTTC
TRBJ2-7	TRBD2	TRBV28	.	CASSSSGRNYYEQYF	TGTGCCAGCAGTTCTAGCGGGAGAAACTATTACGAGCAGTACTTC
TRBJ2-1	.	TRBV15	.	CATSRNGGDNEQFF	TGTGCCACCAGCAGAAACGGAGGGGATAATGAGCAGTTCTTC
TRBJ1-5	.	TRBV6-6	.	CASSSSGQPQHF	TGTGCCAGCAGCTCCAGTGGTCAGCCCCAGCATTTT
TRBJ1-2	TRBD1	TRBV10-3	once	CAIRGMTGELPNYGYTF	TGTGCCATCAGGGGGATGACAGGGGAATTGCCCAACTATGGCTACACCTTC
TRBJ2-2	TRBD2	TRBV18	.	CASSLAGASTGELFF	TGTGCCAGCTCCCTAGCGGGAGCGTCCACCGGGGAGCTGTTTTTT
TRBJ2-1	.	TRBV4-1	.	CASTSTSLGDEQFF	TGCGCCAGCACCTCAACTAGTCTTGGCGATGAGCAGTTCTTC
TRBJ2-1	TRBD2	TRBV28	.	CASSSYPNGPRGGMGDEQFF	TGTGCCAGCAGTTCATACCCGAACGGGCCCCGGGGAGGGATGGGCGATGAGCAGTTCTTC